The sequence of this T cell receptor (beta chain) was determined in a study of patients and donors after allogeneic stem cell transplantation. CDR3 size: 15 residues. V was clipped by 1 base and J by 2 bases, with 10 bases between them. CDR1 KGHDR and CDR2 SFDVKD come from the germline V gene. Ten or more counts support this clonotype. TCRdb itself ran the RT-PCR reads through MiXCR, one entry per CDR3 protein. The sample lists approximately 7,400 distinct CDR3 sequences; roughly 12% were seen once. The genes are TRBV24-1 and TRBJ1-2, with a tentative D call TRBD1 (5 bases). The clonotype was recovered from a human donor who was either an allogeneic HSCT recipient or a stem cell or donor lymphocyte infusion donor (not recorded which). It is not recorded whose cells these are; they may come from a transplant donor. The sequencing sample was made of blood, either unsorted or a sorted T cell fraction (not recorded which). CDR3 in DNA: TGTGCCACCAGTGATTTTAGGCAGGGAAACTATGGCTACACCTTC. Translation: CATSDFRQGNYGYTF.